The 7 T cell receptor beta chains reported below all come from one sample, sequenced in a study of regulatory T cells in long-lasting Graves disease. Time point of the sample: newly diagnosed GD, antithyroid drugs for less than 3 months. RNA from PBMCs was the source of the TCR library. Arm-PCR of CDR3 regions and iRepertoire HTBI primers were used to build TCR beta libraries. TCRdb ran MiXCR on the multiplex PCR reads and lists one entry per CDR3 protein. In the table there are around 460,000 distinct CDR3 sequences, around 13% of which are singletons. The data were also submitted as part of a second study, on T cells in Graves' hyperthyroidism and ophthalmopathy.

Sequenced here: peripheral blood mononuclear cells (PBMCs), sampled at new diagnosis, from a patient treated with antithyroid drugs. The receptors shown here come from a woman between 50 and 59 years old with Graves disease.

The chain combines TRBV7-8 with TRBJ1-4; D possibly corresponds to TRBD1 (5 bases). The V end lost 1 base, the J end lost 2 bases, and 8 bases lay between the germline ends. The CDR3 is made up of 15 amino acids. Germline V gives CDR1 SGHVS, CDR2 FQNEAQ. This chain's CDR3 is CASSLVAGTNEKLFF. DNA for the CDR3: TGTGCCAGCAGCTTAGTTGCAGGGACTAATGAAAAACTGTTTTTT.

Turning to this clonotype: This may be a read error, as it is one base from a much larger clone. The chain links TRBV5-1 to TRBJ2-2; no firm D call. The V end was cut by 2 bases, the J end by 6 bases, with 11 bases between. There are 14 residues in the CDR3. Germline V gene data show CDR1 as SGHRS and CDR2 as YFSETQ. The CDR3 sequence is CASSFSTNAGELFF. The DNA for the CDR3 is TGCGCCAGCAGCTTTAGTACCAATGCCGGGGAGCTGTTTTTT.

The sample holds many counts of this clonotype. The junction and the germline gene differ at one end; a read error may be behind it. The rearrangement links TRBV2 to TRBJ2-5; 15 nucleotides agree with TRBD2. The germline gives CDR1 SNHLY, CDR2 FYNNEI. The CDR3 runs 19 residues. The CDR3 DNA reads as TGTGCTAGCAGCGACCTTACGGGGACTAGCGGGAGGTTTCAAGAGACCCAGTACTTC. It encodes CASSDLTGTSGRFQETQYF.

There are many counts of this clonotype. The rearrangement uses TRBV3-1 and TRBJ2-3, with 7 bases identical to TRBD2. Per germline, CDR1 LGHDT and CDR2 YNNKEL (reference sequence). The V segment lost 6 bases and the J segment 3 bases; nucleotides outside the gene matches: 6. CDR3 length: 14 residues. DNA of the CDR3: TGTGCCAGCAGTACGCGGGAGACGACAGATACGCAGTATTTT. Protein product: CASSTRETTDTQYF.

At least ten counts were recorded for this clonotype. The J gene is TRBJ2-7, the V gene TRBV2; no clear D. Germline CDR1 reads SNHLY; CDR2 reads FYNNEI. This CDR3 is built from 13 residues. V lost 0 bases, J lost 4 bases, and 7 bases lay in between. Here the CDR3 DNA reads TGTGCCAGCAGTGAAGCTCAAACGTACGAGCAGTACTTC. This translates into CASSEAQTYEQYF.

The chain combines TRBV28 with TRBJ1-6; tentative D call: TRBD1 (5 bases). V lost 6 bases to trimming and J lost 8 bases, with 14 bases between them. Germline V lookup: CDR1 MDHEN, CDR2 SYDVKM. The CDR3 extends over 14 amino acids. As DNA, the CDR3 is TGTGCCAGCAGCTCCGACAGTTATGATTCACCCCTCCACTTT. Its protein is CASSSDSYDSPLHF.

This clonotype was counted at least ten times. CDR3 in DNA: TGTGCCAGCACCCTTCAAGGTCTGGGCGGCTACACCTTC. Translating gives CASTLQGLGGYTF. V and J are TRBV28 and TRBJ1-2; D is unclear. The CDR3 loop spans 13 amino acids. Trimming removed 7 bases from V and 8 bases from J, with 17 bases in between. Germline V gives CDR1 MDHEN, CDR2 SYDVKM.